This TCR beta chain was obtained from a study of identifying expanded T cells in peripheral blood. Study-level points and caveats: Technical replicates showed roughly 1.2 changed clones; two weeks roughly 15; four weeks 19. Across healthy donors, higher total template counts meant significantly greater roughly two-week count variance.

For this clone: The antigen remains unidentified.

Collection occurred without any documented infections or immune events in donors. The CDR3 is 13 residues long. The V end lost 5 bases, the J end lost 1 base, and 7 bases lay between the germline ends. Germline V gives CDR1 LNHDA, CDR2 SQIVND (reference sequence). Using immunoSEQ multiplex PCR, the repertoire was profiled, and TCRdb retains in-frame clones only, with some absent. The sample holds 95,000 to 100,000 clones, 87% seen once. V usage is TRBV19 and J usage is TRBJ2-3; the D is unclear. The sample taken for sequencing was blood. This TCR was sampled from a person aged 18 to 70 in good health. The chain's CDR3 is CASSQRGTDTQYF. The CDR3 DNA follows: TGTGCCAGTAGTCAACGGGGCACAGATACGCAGTATTTT.